The rows below give T cell receptor beta chains drawn from one sample of a study of blood T cell repertoires in COVID-19. TCRdb keeps only in-frame clones here, not all; method: immunoSEQ multiplex PCR. The table lists about 270,000 clones, roughly 84% of them singletons. The sequencing sample was made of peripheral blood. Receptor source: a human donor with COVID-19, enrolled during active disease. The donor label of this sample is uncertain. CDR3s include the opening cysteine and the closing phenylalanine or tryptophan. Size values are once, few and many counts, or a class for expanded clones, and some rows have none.

TRBJ2-6 | . | TRBV9 | CASSVPLSRVAGANVLTF
TRBJ2-3 | . | TRBV3-1/TRBV3-2 | CASSPIPLAGGPTDTQYF
TRBJ1-3 | . | TRBV9 | CASRPRDRGSGGNTIYF
TRBJ2-7 | . | TRBV7-2 | CASSLVTGGQPHEQYF
TRBJ2-1 | . | TRBV5-1 | CASSLVGTSGYNEQFF
TRBJ2-5 | . | TRBV9 | CASSVLPDREETQYF
TRBJ2-5 | once | TRBV19 | CASSAIRTSGIQETQYF
TRBJ2-7 | . | TRBV6-6 | CASSPGLAGGAHEQYF
TRBJ1-6 | few | TRBV5-1 | CASRPQGAIDSPLHF
TRBJ1-1 | . | TRBV2 | CASHREPNTEAFF
TRBJ2-7 | . | TRBV29-1 | CSVEAGGYEQYF
TRBJ2-7 | . | TRBV14 | CASSHLTSGRYEQYF
TRBJ1-2 | . | TRBV19 | CASRTDTDYGYTF
TRBJ2-1 | . | TRBV3-1/TRBV3-2 | CASSPWGREHNEQFF
TRBJ1-5 | once | TRBV10-2 | CASSESLGTTNQPQHF
TRBJ2-1 | . | TRBV5-1 | CASSLGDINEQFF
TRBJ2-7 | . | TRBV7-8 | CASSSLAGPYEQYF
TRBJ2-3 | . | TRBV7-8 | CASSRVLATDTQYF
TRBJ2-7 | . | TRBV6-5 | CASAGTALYEQYF
TRBJ2-7 | . | TRBV27 | CASRGSERGTYEQYF